Included here is one TCR beta chain sequence, with context. Its antigen is undetermined. The source of the sample is a study of cytomegalovirus exposure and HLA in healthy donors. Use of 60 Vbeta and 13 Jbeta primers characterized the PCR. The data were produced by immunoSEQ multiplex PCR, yet TCRdb's version contains in-frame clones alone and is incomplete. In the table there are approximately 70,000 clones, 60% to 80% of which are singletons. Findings and limits, study-wide: On later analysis, the bulk of CMV-associated TCR beta chains appeared to be HLA-restricted. A link between a missense DCLRE1C variant and TCR beta V- and J-gene trimming emerged from a later analysis. Accurate HLA-A and HLA-B prediction from TCR beta sequences was reported for most subjects. It was only CMV serostatus that was available as immune exposure information.

The length of the CDR3 is 15 residues. Germline CDR1 is LNHDA and CDR2 is SQIVND (reference sequence). V shed 4 bases, J shed 3 bases, and the junction held 6 bases outside the gene matches. The chain uses TRBV19 and TRBJ2-7; TRBD2 agrees at 10 bases. Sequenced sample: PBMCs. This receptor was obtained from a woman in her twenties or thirties in good health and CMV-seropositive. This CDR3 is CASSTAGTSDYEQYF. DNA for the CDR3: TGTGCCAGTAGTACCGCCGGGACTAGCGACTACGAGCAGTACTTC.